This TCR beta chain was captured by sequencing in a study of shared clonotypes between healthy human individuals. TCRdb keeps only in-frame clones here, not all; method: immunoSEQ multiplex PCR. The sample has fewer than 850,000 clones, about nine tenths seen once. The specimen sequenced was memory CD8+ T cells from PBMCs. As to subset: CD45RO+ cells pooled with CCR7-negative TemRA cells. This clonotype was sampled from a man aged 18 to 30 in good health. Some clones in this sample may be carry-over from other donors' samples.

CDR3 bases: TGTGCCAGCAGCGTAGTTAATTGGGGAACTGAAGCTTTCTTT. It encodes CASSVVNWGTEAFF. V usage is TRBV9 and J usage is TRBJ1-1; D call uncertain. The V gene lost 0 bases and the J gene lost 5 bases, with 11 bases spanning the gap. This CDR3 contains 14 residues. From germline, CDR1 is SGDLS and CDR2 YYNGEE.